The rows below give T cell receptor beta chains drawn from one sample of a study of naive and memory T cell subsets. TCRdb fed the UMI-ligation and nested PCR reads into MiXCR, producing one record per CDR3 protein. The sample consists of approximately 17,000 distinct CDR3 sequences, approximately 9% of them appearing once. The material sequenced was central memory CD8+ T cells from blood. The receptors were gathered from a human donor in good health. Each CDR3 is given with its conserved first and last residue. Each record gives: D gene, clone size, J gene, V gene, CDR3 DNA, CDR3 protein. The D gene is left open where the match is weak. Clone size, where shown, is once, few, many, or a class for clones that have expanded.

>NA|many|TRBJ2-7|TRBV29-1
TGCAGCGTCCGTCCCGGGACTGCGGATGGCGAGCAGTACTTC
CSVRPGTADGEQYF
>TRBD2|NA|TRBJ2-3|TRBV30
TGTGCCTGGACAAGCGGGAGCCCAGATACGCAGTATTTT
CAWTSGSPDTQYF
>NA|many|TRBJ2-4|TRBV7-6
TGTGCCAGCAGCTTGGGAACAGGGGAGGTAAACATTCAGTACTTC
CASSLGTGEVNIQYF
>NA|NA|TRBJ1-5|TRBV24-1
TGTGCCACCAGTGGACATGATCAGCCCCAGCATTTT
CATSGHDQPQHF
>TRBD2|NA|TRBJ2-7|TRBV27
TGTGCCAGCAGCTATCTAGCGGGACACTACGAGCAGTACTTC
CASSYLAGHYEQYF
>NA|few|TRBJ1-1|TRBV12-3/TRBV12-4
TGTGCCAGCAGTTTTACAGGGTTGGACACTGAAGCTTTCTTT
CASSFTGLDTEAFF
>TRBD1|few|TRBJ2-6|TRBV27
TGTGCCAGCAGTTCCACACGGGACAGGGTGTTTCCTGGGGCCAACGTCCTGACTTTC
CASSSTRDRVFPGANVLTF
>NA|NA|TRBJ2-7|TRBV28
TGTGCCAGCAGTTTGGCAGGCCGCTACGAGCAGTACTTC
CASSLAGRYEQYF
>TRBD2|NA|TRBJ2-3|TRBV6-6
TGTGCCAGCAGTCCGTTTAGCGGGGCCCTCACAGATACGCAGTATTTT
CASSPFSGALTDTQYF
>NA|many|TRBJ2-7|TRBV20-1
TGCAGTGCTAGTCAGGGTCCTTACGAGCAGTACTTC
CSASQGPYEQYF
>TRBD1|few|TRBJ1-6|TRBV5-6
TGTGCCAGCAGCTTGGGTGCAGGGGGTTCGGATTCACCCCTCCACTTT
CASSLGAGGSDSPLHF
>NA|many|TRBJ1-6|TRBV4-3
TGCGCCAGCAGCCAAGGACACGAAAATTCACCCCTCCACTTT
CASSQGHENSPLHF
>TRBD2|NA|TRBJ2-5|TRBV5-4
TGTGCCAGCAGTTCTGGGACTAGCGGGAGGATGTGGGGAGAGACCCAGTACTTC
CASSSGTSGRMWGETQYF
>NA|NA|TRBJ2-7|TRBV14
TGTGCCAGCAGCCTTCCCTCGGGAGACGAGCAGTACTTC
CASSLPSGDEQYF
>NA|few|TRBJ2-2|TRBV28
TGTGCCAGCTCAGGCCCTCGGGACACCGGGGAGCTGTTTTTT
CASSGPRDTGELFF
>NA|many|TRBJ1-1|TRBV20-1
TGCAGTGCTAGAGTGGGAGGGTGGCCTTTCTTT
CSARVGGWPFF
>TRBD2|NA|TRBJ2-1|TRBV23-1
TGCGCCAGCAGTCACCCCACCGGGACTAGCGGGAGGGCAGGGTACAATGAGCAGTTCTTC
CASSHPTGTSGRAGYNEQFF
>TRBD2|NA|TRBJ2-7|TRBV11-2
TGTGCCAGCAGCTCATCCACCGGGGGGACTAGCTCCTACGAGCAGTACTTC
CASSSSTGGTSSYEQYF
>TRBD2|few|TRBJ2-1|TRBV29-1
TGCAGCGTTGAAGGGCGGGGGGGATACAATGAGCAGTTCTTC
CSVEGRGGYNEQFF
>NA|many|TRBJ1-1|TRBV28
TGTGCCAGCAGTTTATCCGGGGTCGCTAACACTGAAGCTTTCTTT
CASSLSGVANTEAFF
>NA|many|TRBJ2-3|TRBV28
TGTGCCAGCAGCAGTTTGGGCGGGGTTAACACAGATACGCAGTATTTT
CASSSLGGVNTDTQYF
>NA|NA|TRBJ2-1|TRBV11-2
TGTGCCAGCAGCTACTTGGCCATGGAGCAGTTCTTC
CASSYLAMEQFF